These 6 T cell receptor beta chains came from one sample sequenced in a study of T-cell memory formation after mild COVID-19. From the 5' RACE reads, TCRdb called clonotypes with MiXCR, one entry per CDR3 protein. Of 450,000 to 700,000 distinct CDR3 sequences listed, more than 15% are singletons. The sample taken for sequencing was PBMCs or a T cell subset sorted from them (not recorded which). These receptors all stem from an adult woman who had mild COVID-19 (a few samples of this study predate the infection). Cell type and time point are not known.

The chain carries TRBV20-1 and TRBJ2-7, with D possibly TRBD1 on 7 matching bases. Germline CDR1 is DFQATT and CDR2 is SNEGSKA (reference sequence). V lost 5 bases and J lost 6, with 14 bases in between. The CDR3 loop spans 12 amino acids. This CDR3 reads CSADGQEGEQYF. CDR3 in DNA: TGCAGTGCTGATGGACAGGAGGGCGAGCAGTACTTC.

The chain carries TRBV24-1 and TRBJ2-2; TRBD1 matches at 8 bases. This CDR3 region has 16 residues. Germline CDR1 KGHDR, CDR2 SFDVKD. V was pared by 3 bases and J by 1 base, with 3 bases of the junction left unmatched. Written as DNA, the CDR3 is TGTGCCACCAGTGATACCGGGACAGGGAACACCGGGGAGCTGTTTTTT. This sequence encodes CATSDTGTGNTGELFF.

In its sample, this clonotype was seen a few times. The chain recombines TRBV7-3 with TRBJ1-1, with TRBD1 as a possible D gene (6 bases). The germline V and J ends were trimmed by 0 bases and 4 bases, with 12 bases remaining between them. Germline V gene sequence: CDR1 SGHTA, CDR2 FQGTGA. This CDR3 spans 15 amino acids. Here the CDR3 DNA reads TGTGCCAGCAGCTTAACCCCAGGGGCGGGCACTGAAGCTTTCTTT. It yields the protein CASSLTPGAGTEAFF. Complete variable domain (other parts from reference TRBV7-3 and TRBJ1-1): GAGVSQTPSNKVTEKGKYVELRCDPISGHTALYWYRQSLGQGPEFLIYFQGTGAADDSGLPNDRFFAVRPEGSVSTLKIQRTERGDSAVYLCASSLTPGAGTEAFFGQGTRLTVV.

This rearrangement joins TRBV7-9 to TRBJ2-1; D is perhaps TRBD2 (5 bases). The CDR3 covers 15 residues. Looked up from germline, CDR1 is SEHNR and CDR2 is FQNEAQ (reference sequence). V shed 0 bases and J shed 8 bases, with 14 bases lying between them. The CDR3 coding sequence is TGTGCCAGCAGCTTAGCGGCGGGTTTGATAGATGAGCAGTTCTTC. Residues: CASSLAAGLIDEQFF.

V usage is TRBV6-2 or TRBV6-3 and J usage is TRBJ1-1; maybe TRBD1 (5 bases). In germline, CDR1 is MNHEY, CDR2 SVGEGT. The CDR3 spans 14 residues. V was shortened by 4 bases and J by 9 bases, with 18 bases between the two germline ends. CDR3 sequence (DNA): TGTGCCAGCAGTTCCACCCCCAGGGATAGTCAAGCTTTCTTT. Protein sequence: CASSSTPRDSQAFF.

This chain joins TRBV6-5 and TRBJ1-4; the match to TRBD1 covers 9 bases. V shed 0 bases and J 7 bases; nucleotides not matched to a gene: 3. The CDR3 loop spans 15 amino acids. Germline CDR1 and CDR2: MNHEY and SVGAGI. CDR3 sequence: CASSYSGTGTEKLFF. For the CDR3, the DNA is TGTGCCAGCAGTTACTCCGGGACAGGGACTGAAAAACTGTTTTTT.